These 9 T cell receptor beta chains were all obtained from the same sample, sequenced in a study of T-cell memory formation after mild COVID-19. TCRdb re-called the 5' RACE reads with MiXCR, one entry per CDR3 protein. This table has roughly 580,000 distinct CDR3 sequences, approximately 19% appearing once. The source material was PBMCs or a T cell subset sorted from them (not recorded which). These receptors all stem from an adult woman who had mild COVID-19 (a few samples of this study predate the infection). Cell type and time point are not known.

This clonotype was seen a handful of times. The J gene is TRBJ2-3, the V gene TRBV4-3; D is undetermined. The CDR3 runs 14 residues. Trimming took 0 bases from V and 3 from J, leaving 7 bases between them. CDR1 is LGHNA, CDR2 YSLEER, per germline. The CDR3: CASSQDPRTDTQYF. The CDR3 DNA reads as TGCGCCAGCAGCCAAGACCCAAGGACAGATACGCAGTATTTT.

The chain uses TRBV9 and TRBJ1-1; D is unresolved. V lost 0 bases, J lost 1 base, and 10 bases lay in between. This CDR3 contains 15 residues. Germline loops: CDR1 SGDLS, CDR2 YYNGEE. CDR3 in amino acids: CASSVASGSNTEAFF. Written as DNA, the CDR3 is TGTGCCAGCAGCGTAGCATCGGGGTCGAACACTGAAGCTTTCTTT.

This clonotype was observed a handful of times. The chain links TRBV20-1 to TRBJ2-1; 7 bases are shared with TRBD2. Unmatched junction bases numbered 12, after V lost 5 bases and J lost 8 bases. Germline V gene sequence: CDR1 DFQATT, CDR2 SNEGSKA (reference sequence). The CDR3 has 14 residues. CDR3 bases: TGCAGTGCTTCTCTAGCGGAATCCTGGCATGAGCAGTTCTTC. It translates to CSASLAESWHEQFF.

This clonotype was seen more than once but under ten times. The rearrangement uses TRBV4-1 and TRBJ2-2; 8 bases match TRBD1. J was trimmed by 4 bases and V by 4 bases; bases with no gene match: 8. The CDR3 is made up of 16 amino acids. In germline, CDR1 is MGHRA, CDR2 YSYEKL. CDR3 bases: TGCGCCAGCAGCCCGTACAGGGGGGCGAGCACCGGGGAGCTGTTTTTT. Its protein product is CASSPYRGASTGELFF.

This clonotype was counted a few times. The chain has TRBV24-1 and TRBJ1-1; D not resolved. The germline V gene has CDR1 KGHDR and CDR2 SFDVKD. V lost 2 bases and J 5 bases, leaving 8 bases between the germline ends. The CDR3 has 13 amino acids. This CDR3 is CATSDSLGTEAFF. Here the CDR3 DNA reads TGTGCCACCAGTGATTCTTTGGGGACTGAAGCTTTCTTT.

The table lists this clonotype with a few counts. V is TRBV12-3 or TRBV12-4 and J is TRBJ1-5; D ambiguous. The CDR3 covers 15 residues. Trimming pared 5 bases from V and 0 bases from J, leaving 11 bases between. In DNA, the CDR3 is TGTGCCAGCAGTCCCGACACCTTTAGCAATCAGCCCCAGCATTTT. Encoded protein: CASSPDTFSNQPQHF.

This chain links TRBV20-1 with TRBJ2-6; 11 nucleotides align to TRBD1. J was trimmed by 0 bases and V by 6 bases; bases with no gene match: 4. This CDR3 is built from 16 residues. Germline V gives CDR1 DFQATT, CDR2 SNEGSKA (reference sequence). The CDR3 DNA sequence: TGCAGTGCCAGGGACAGGGGGTCCTCTGGGGCCAACGTCCTGACTTTC. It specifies CSARDRGSSGANVLTF.

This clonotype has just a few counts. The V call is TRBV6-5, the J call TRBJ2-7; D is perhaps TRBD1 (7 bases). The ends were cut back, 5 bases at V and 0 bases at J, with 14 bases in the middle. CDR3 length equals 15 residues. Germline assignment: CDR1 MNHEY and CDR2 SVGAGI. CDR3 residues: CASSRRQGGSYEQYF. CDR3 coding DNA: TGTGCCAGCAGTAGACGACAGGGAGGCTCCTACGAGCAGTACTTC.

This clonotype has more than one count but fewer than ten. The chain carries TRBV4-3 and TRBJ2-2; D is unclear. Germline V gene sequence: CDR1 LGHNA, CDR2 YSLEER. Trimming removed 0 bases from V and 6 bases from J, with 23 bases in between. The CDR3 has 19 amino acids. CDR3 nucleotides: TGCGCCAGCAGCCAAGATCTATTTAGGGAACCTGAAAACCCCGGGGAGCTGTTTTTT. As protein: CASSQDLFREPENPGELFF.